The rows below give T cell receptor beta chains drawn from one sample of a study of blood T cell repertoires in COVID-19. Profiled with immunoSEQ multiplex PCR; TCRdb holds only in-frame clones, not every one. The sample lists hundreds of thousands of clones, 88% occurring once. Specimen: PBMCs or T cells enriched from blood (not recorded which). These receptors came from a woman aged 40 to 50 with acute COVID-19. Both conserved end residues are part of each CDR3. The D gene is left open where the match is weak.

TRBV24-1	NA	TRBJ2-7	TGTGCCACCAGTGATTTGGGGTTCGGGGGGCAGTACTTC	CATSDLGFGGQYF
TRBV5-1	NA	TRBJ1-1	TGCGCCAGCAGCCAAACCGGACAGCTGAACACTGAAGCTTTCTTT	CASSQTGQLNTEAFF
TRBV7-9	NA	TRBJ1-4	TGTGCCAGCAGCTTAGACATGGGCGAAAAACTGTTTTTT	CASSLDMGEKLFF
TRBV4-2	TRBD2	TRBJ2-3	TGTGCCAGCAGCCAGGTTAGCGGGGGACGCACAGATACGCAGTATTTT	CASSQVSGGRTDTQYF
TRBV14	NA	TRBJ2-6	TGTGCCAGCAGCCCCCAGTGGAGGGCCTCTGGGGCCAACGTCCTGACTTTC	CASSPQWRASGANVLTF
TRBV12-3/TRBV12-4	NA	TRBJ1-1	TGTGCCAGCAGTTTCGGACTCACTGAAGCTTTCTTT	CASSFGLTEAFF
TRBV2	NA	TRBJ2-7	TGTGCCAGCAGGCGGTGGGAAGGGGTTACCGAGCAGTACTTC	CASRRWEGVTEQYF
TRBV27	TRBD1	TRBJ2-2	TGTGCCAGCAGTTTTGGGACAGGGGGCATCGGGGAGCTGTTTTTT	CASSFGTGGIGELFF
TRBV4-1	TRBD1	TRBJ1-4	TGCGCCAGCAGCCAAGGGACAGGGATTGAAAAACTGTTTTTT	CASSQGTGIEKLFF
TRBV5-5	TRBD1	TRBJ1-1	TGTGCCAGCAGCTTGGGCACCGGGACAGGGACTACTGAAGCTTTCTTT	CASSLGTGTGTTEAFF
TRBV30	TRBD2	TRBJ2-5	TGTGCCTGGAGTGGCGCGGGGGGCAAGTACCAAGAGACCCAGTACTTC	CAWSGAGGKYQETQYF
TRBV19	NA	TRBJ2-1	TGTGCCAGTAGCACATCCAGGGCGTACAATGAGCAGTTCTTC	CASSTSRAYNEQFF
TRBV10-3	TRBD2	TRBJ2-5	TGTGCCATCGGCCAACTAGCGGACCAAGAGACCCAGTACTTC	CAIGQLADQETQYF
TRBV27	NA	TRBJ2-1	TGTGCCAGCAGTCCTACGTTTTACAATGAGCAGTTCTTC	CASSPTFYNEQFF
TRBV29-1	NA	TRBJ2-1	TGCAGCGTTCACCCCCTTACAAGTGAGCAGTTCTTC	CSVHPLTSEQFF